This TCR beta chain was captured by sequencing in a study of shared T cell receptors in the human thymus. Germline CDR1 is SGHVS and CDR2 is FNYEAQ. The V end lost 5 bases, the J end lost 0 bases, and 10 bases lay between the germline ends. The CDR3 covers 14 residues. TCRdb keeps only in-frame clones here, not all; method: immunoSEQ multiplex PCR. The repertoire holds 700,000 or so clones, with approximately 85% as singletons. The data were also submitted as part of a second study, on human thymus T cells. That paper notes: In corrective heart surgery, resections were taken, and these provided the thymus tissue. What appeared biased in thymic and blood repertoires was the usage of V and J genes. Related research described strongly overlapping thymic repertoires in unrelated people.

Sequencing was performed on thymocytes. The chain couples TRBV7-6 to TRBJ1-1, with a possible D match to TRBD1 (5 bases). This TCR came from a girl under three years old with a congenital heart defect. In DNA form, the CDR3 reads TGTGCCAGCAGCCCGGGGGATCTGAACACTGAAGCTTTCTTT. Translating it yields CASSPGDLNTEAFF. The whole variable domain, filled in from reference TRBV7-6 and TRBJ1-1, reads GAGVSQSPRYKVTKRGQDVALRCDPISGHVSLYWYRQALGQGPEFLTYFNYEAQQDKSGLPNDRFSAERPEGSISTLTIQRTEQRDSAMYRCASSPGDLNTEAFFGQGTRLTVV.